This T cell receptor (beta chain) is from a study of CD8 T cells in ankylosing spondylitis. By quantitative 5'-RACE with molecular barcodes, the TCR beta libraries were made. Each CDR3 protein gets one entry after TCRdb re-called the 5' RACE reads with MiXCR. The sample lists more than 400,000 distinct CDR3 sequences, approximately 5.3% occurring once. Study-level findings and limits: Reported data indicate significant enrichment of disease-linked clones within matched ankylosing spondylitis synovial fluid. A motif in TCR beta, a set of about eight highly homologous variants, appeared characteristic of ankylosing spondylitis blood.

Trimming took 3 bases from V and 6 from J; bases not matched to a gene: 11. Germline V gene sequence: CDR1 SGHKS, CDR2 YYEKEE (reference sequence). The CDR3 is made up of 15 amino acids. This clonotype occurred many times. The antigen is unknown. Sequenced sample: blood, either unsorted or a sorted T cell fraction (not recorded which). The sequence derives from a male donor with ankylosing spondylitis. The gene calls are TRBV5-5 and TRBJ2-7, with 8 nucleotides matching TRBD1. The CDR3 reads CASSSRTGSYSEQYF. CDR3 coding DNA: TGTGCCAGCAGCTCCCGGACAGGGTCTTACTCCGAGCAGTACTTC.